The source of this T cell receptor (beta chain) is a study of CXCR3-negative and CXCR3-positive naive CD8 T cells (dated by TCRdb to between 2017 and 2020). Broadly, across the study: Some 130 million TRB reads were obtained in total, roughly 1.5 +/- 0.3 million reads per library. TRBV-TRBJ cluster analysis included naive subsets from about 5 donors and memory cells from 3 donors. Diversity and physicochemical repertoire analyses were performed on about 12 donors pooled from two independent experiments. The investigation overall reported the following: TRB CDR3s from CXCR3-positive naive cells showed higher hydrophobicity (lower Kidera factor 4), lower energy, and higher strength and volume indices than CXCR3-negative naive cells. CXCR3 expression partially decreased after cryopreservation, so most assays used freshly isolated PBMCs. Repertoire diversity was comparably high in both naive subsets but much lower in memory CD8+ T cells. TRBV-TRBJ usage was similar between naive CXCR3-negative and CXCR3-positive cells from the same donor, while memory cells showed distinct patterns. Because surface CD5, which is linked to self-reactivity in mice, was comparable between the naive subsets, TCR interaction strength was also inferred from the physicochemical properties of TRB CDR3s.

As concerns this clonotype: The antigen it binds to is not known.

The instrument given in TCRdb is NextSeq 550. The Human TCR Profiling Kit (MiLaboratory) was used to make UMI-labeled 5' RACE TRB cDNA libraries. cDNA synthesis used the entire amount of extracted RNA, and PCR amplification then used the entire amount of cDNA produced. Libraries were prepared in parallel with an identical number of PCR cycles. From the authors' description of their analysis: MIGEC and MiXCR extracted about 53,000 +/- 10,000 unique UMI-labeled TRB cDNA molecules per library, requiring at least two reads per UMI. An average of 40,000 +/- 10,000 functional in-frame TRB CDR3 nucleotide clonotypes without stop codons was found per library. After downsampling to 5000 UMI-labeled TRB molecules per sample, diversity metrics such as normalized Shannon-Wiener and Chao1 were calculated in VDJtools. VDJtools computed clonotype-size-weighted physicochemical properties of the central five CDR3 residues: interaction energy, strength, volume and Kidera factor 4. TCRdb reprocessed the raw reads; every CDR3 protein sequence is a single record, and DNA is not supplied. The V and J calls and clone size are TCRdb's, not the authors'. This sample's table carries some 110,000 distinct CDR3 sequences. 0.38% of the sample goes to the ten largest clones.

For every CD8+ T cell subset, 300,000 cells were flow-sorted straight into RLT lysis buffer, and each subset was sorted in triplicate. Naive CD8+ T cells were defined stringently as CD45RO-CCR7+CD27+CD95- to exclude memory contaminants. Peripheral blood mononuclear cells were isolated from buffy coats using standard density gradient centrifugation. A FACSAria III was used to flow-sort naive CXCR3-negative and CXCR3-positive CD8+ T cells. An RNeasy Mini Kit was used to extract total RNA from the sorted cells. CDR1 and CDR2 (SGHRS, YFSETQ) derive from the germline V gene. There are 16 amino acids in the CDR3, from cysteine to phenylalanine inclusive. The DNA sequence is not available.

The clonotype originates from a human donor in good health. Some clones in this sample may be carry-over from other donors' samples. Source material: naive CXCR3+ CD8+ T cells from blood. The sample's cell subset or site label, decoded: CD45RO-CCR7+CD27+CD95- naive CD8+ T cells expressing CXCR3 (TNR3+). In this chain, TRBV5-1 is recombined with TRBJ2-5; TCRdb returns TRBD1, unconfirmable since there is no DNA. This receptor carries the CDR3 CASSAWDRRSGETQYF.